The next 17 T cell receptor beta chains were all read from a single sample in a study of shared clonotypes between healthy human individuals. Produced via immunoSEQ multiplex PCR; TCRdb's table is partial and in-frame only. The repertoire holds some 2,500,000 clones, with just under 95% as singletons. Material for sequencing was naive CD4+ T cells from PBMCs. Subset here: CD45RA+ positively selected. These receptor sequences come from a young man in good health. Some clones in this sample may be carry-over from other donors' samples.

The CDR3 region has the DNA TGTGCCAGCAGTTACTCATTCAGGGGCACAACCTACGAGCAGTACTTC. Amino acid sequence: CASSYSFRGTTYEQYF. The chain employs TRBV6-6 and TRBJ2-7; the D gene is possibly TRBD1 (6 bases). Trimming shortened V by 0 bases and J by 2 bases, and 14 bases separated the two germline ends. CDR1 and CDR2 (germline): MNHNY, SVGAGI (reference sequence). There are 16 residues in the CDR3.

In its sample, this clone was seen once. J is TRBJ1-3 and V is TRBV5-1; D call uncertain. In germline, CDR1 is SGHRS, CDR2 YFSETQ. The CDR3 is made up of 15 amino acids. Trimming pared 4 bases from V and 4 bases from J, leaving 15 bases between. The CDR3 DNA is TGCGCCAGCAGCGGGGATGGTGGATCGGGAAACACCATATATTTT. Protein: CASSGDGGSGNTIYF.

V usage is TRBV28 and J usage is TRBJ2-1, with D perhaps matching TRBD1 (6 bases). Looked up from germline, CDR1 is MDHEN and CDR2 is SYDVKM. The CDR3 sequence is 14 residues long. The V end was cut by 6 bases, the J end by 3 bases, with 12 bases between. The DNA for the CDR3 is TGTGCCAGCAGGAGCAGGGGTGGCTACAATGAGCAGTTCTTC. This gives the protein CASRSRGGYNEQFF.

As concerns this clone: The same CDR3 can be traced to other DNA sequences in this sample. This sequence joins TRBV19 and TRBJ2-1; D is possibly TRBD1 or TRBD2 (5 bases each). Deletions cut 3 bases from V and 4 bases from J, with 7 bases between. This CDR3 has 13 amino acids. The germline V gene has CDR1 LNHDA and CDR2 SQIVND (reference sequence). CDR3 in amino acids: CASSMGRYNEQFF. Here the CDR3 DNA reads TGTGCCAGTAGTATGGGACGGTACAATGAGCAGTTCTTC. Full variable domain (missing parts from reference TRBV19 and TRBJ2-1): DGGITQSPKYLFRKEGQNVTLSCEQNLNHDAMYWYRQDPGQGLRLIYYSQIVNDFQKGDIAEGYSVSREKKESFPLTVTSAQKNPTAFYLCASSMGRYNEQFFGPGTRLTVL.

The chain employs TRBV5-1 and TRBJ1-3; D is perhaps TRBD1 (5 bases). Germline loops: CDR1 SGHRS, CDR2 YFSETQ. Trimming pared 3 bases from V and 8 bases from J, leaving 12 bases between. The length of the CDR3 is 13 residues. The CDR3 is CASSSEKGDTIYF. CDR3 nucleotide sequence: TGCGCCAGCAGCTCGGAGAAAGGGGACACCATATATTTT.

The gene calls are TRBV7-2 and TRBJ2-3; D unclear. V was clipped by 5 bases and J by 4 bases, with 16 bases between them. This CDR3 has 15 amino acids. The germline CDR1 and CDR2 sequences are SGHTA and FQGNSA. CDR3 sequence: CASSAAVYQSDTQYF. The CDR3 region has the DNA TGTGCCAGCAGCGCCGCGGTTTACCAATCAGATACGCAGTATTTT.

The chain is built from TRBV9 and TRBJ2-2; 8 nucleotides align to TRBD2. The ends lost 0 bases at V and 6 bases at J; junction bases unmatched: 7. The CDR3 spans 16 residues. Looked up from germline, CDR1 is SGDLS and CDR2 is YYNGEE. The CDR3 spells CASSVAASGWAGELFF. The DNA of the CDR3 is TGTGCCAGCAGCGTAGCGGCTAGCGGGTGGGCCGGGGAGCTGTTTTTT.

The chain combines TRBV6-6 with TRBJ1-1, with 7 bases identical to TRBD1. CDR1 is MNHNY, CDR2 SVGAGI, per germline (reference sequence). The CDR3 runs 11 residues. V was pared by 6 bases and J by 8 bases, with 3 bases of the junction left unmatched. This CDR3 reads CASSQGQEAFF. The CDR3 DNA reads as TGTGCCAGCAGCCAGGGACAGGAAGCTTTCTTT.

The chain joins TRBV28 to TRBJ2-1, with D perhaps matching TRBD1 (6 bases). CDR3 length: 15 amino acids. Germline CDR1 is MDHEN and CDR2 is SYDVKM. V was trimmed by 6 bases and J by 1 base, leaving 13 bases between them. DNA for the CDR3: TGTGCCAGCAGGTCAGGGGCCCCGTCCTACAATGAGCAGTTCTTC. This translates into CASRSGAPSYNEQFF. Supplemented by reference TRBV28 and TRBJ2-1, the full variable domain reads DVKVTQSSRYLVKRTGEKVFLECVQDMDHENMFWYRQDPGLGLRLIYFSYDVKMKEKGDIPEGYSVSREKKERFSLILESASTNQTSMYLCASRSGAPSYNEQFFGPGTRLTVL.

The chain recombines TRBV18 with TRBJ2-5; D may be TRBD1 (8 bases). CDR1 KGHSH and CDR2 LQKENI come from the germline V gene. The CDR3 totals 13 residues. V was cut by 6 bases and J by 7 bases, with 15 bases left in between. The CDR3 loop reads CASSPDREGTQYF. DNA for the CDR3: TGTGCCAGCTCGCCGGACAGGGAGGGGACCCAGTACTTC.

Worth noting for this clone: Other DNA sequences in this specimen translate into the identical CDR3. The V and J genes are TRBV7-3 and TRBJ1-2, with 7 bases lining up with TRBD1. The germline V gene encodes CDR1 SGHTA and CDR2 FQGTGA. This CDR3 has 14 residues. The V gene end was trimmed by 5 bases and the J gene end by 2 bases; junction bases not matched to a gene: 5. Here the CDR3 reads CASSPTGANYGYTF. In DNA, the CDR3 is TGTGCCAGCAGCCCAACAGGGGCGAACTATGGCTACACCTTC. Combining the CDR3 with reference TRBV7-3 and TRBJ1-2 gives the whole variable domain GAGVSQTPSNKVTEKGKYVELRCDPISGHTALYWYRQSLGQGPEFLIYFQGTGAADDSGLPNDRFFAVRPEGSVSTLKIQRTERGDSAVYLCASSPTGANYGYTFGSGTRLTVV.

The chain couples TRBV9 to TRBJ2-2, with 8 bases aligning to TRBD1. The CDR3 is made up of 15 amino acids. V trimming: 0 bases; J trimming: 6 bases; junction bases outside the gene matches: 4. Germline CDR1 and CDR2: SGDLS and YYNGEE. CDR3 sequence (DNA): TGTGCCAGCAGCGTAGACAGGGGGTCGTCCGGGGAGCTGTTTTTT. Amino acid sequence: CASSVDRGSSGELFF.

About this clone: The sample carries other DNA sequences with the same CDR3. This chain links TRBV7-9 with TRBJ1-1; D is unresolved. CDR1 is SEHNR, CDR2 FQNEAQ, per germline (reference sequence). Between the trimmed V and J ends, which lost 1 base and 6 bases, there was a span of 9 bases. The CDR3 runs 13 residues. In nucleotides, the CDR3 is TGTGCCAGCAGCTTAGAAGGTGGCGCTGAAGCTTTCTTT. Protein product: CASSLEGGAEAFF.

This chain uses TRBV9 with TRBJ2-4, with TRBD1 matching over 7 bases. The CDR3 is 19 residues long. The V gene's germline CDR1 is SGDLS and CDR2 YYNGEE. J gave up 5 bases and V 0 bases, and 17 bases lay outside the gene matches. CDR3: CASSVGGHVDRDSQNIQYF. Here the CDR3 DNA reads TGTGCCAGCAGCGTAGGGGGTCACGTCGACCGGGACAGCCAAAACATTCAGTACTTC.

This chain uses TRBV11-2 with TRBJ2-7, with D tentatively TRBD1 or TRBD2 (5 bases each). CDR1 is SGHAT, CDR2 FQNNGV, per germline. V lost 4 bases, J lost 2 bases, and 18 bases lay in between. This CDR3 has 16 residues. The CDR3 coding sequence is TGTGCCAGCAGCTCGGGAACCGGGACGGCGACCTACGAGCAGTACTTC. Protein sequence: CASSSGTGTATYEQYF.

The V call is TRBV21-1, the J call TRBJ1-4. TRBV21-1 is classified as a pseudogene. The CDR3 is made up of 15 amino acids. The CDR3 sequence: CASSKEEGWNEKLFF. The CDR3 DNA reads TGTGCCAGCAGCAAAGAGGAGGGTTGGAATGAAAAACTGTTTTTT.

Comments on this clone: Other DNA sequences of this sample code for an identical CDR3. The chain couples TRBV5-1 to TRBJ1-5; tentatively, D is TRBD1 (5 bases). The V gene's germline CDR1 is SGHRS and CDR2 YFSETQ. Trimming removed 2 bases at V and 4 bases at J, with 7 bases between. CDR3 length equals 13 residues. The CDR3 region has the DNA TGCGCCAGCAGCTTATGGGGGAATCAGCCCCAGCATTTT. Its translation: CASSLWGNQPQHF. The variable domain in full, completed from reference TRBV5-1 and TRBJ1-5, reads KAGVTQTPRYLIKTRGQQVTLSCSPISGHRSVSWYQQTPGQGLQFLFEYFSETQRNKGNFPGRFSGRQFSNSRSEMNVSTLELGDSALYLCASSLWGNQPQHFGDGTRLSIL.